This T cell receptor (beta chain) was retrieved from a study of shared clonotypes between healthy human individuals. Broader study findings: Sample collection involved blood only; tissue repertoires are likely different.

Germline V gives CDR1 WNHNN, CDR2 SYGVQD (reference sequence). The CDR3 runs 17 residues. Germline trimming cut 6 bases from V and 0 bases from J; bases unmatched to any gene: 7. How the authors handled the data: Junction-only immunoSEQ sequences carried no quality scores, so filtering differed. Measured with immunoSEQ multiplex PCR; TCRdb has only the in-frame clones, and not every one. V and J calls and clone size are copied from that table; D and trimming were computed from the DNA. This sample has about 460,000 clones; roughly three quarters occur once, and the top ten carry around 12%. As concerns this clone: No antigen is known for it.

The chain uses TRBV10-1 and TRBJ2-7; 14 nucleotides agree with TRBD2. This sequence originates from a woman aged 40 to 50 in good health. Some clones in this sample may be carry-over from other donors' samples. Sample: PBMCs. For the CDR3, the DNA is TGCGCCAGCAGAACGGGACTAGCGGGAGCAAACTCCTACGAGCAGTACTTC. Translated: CASRTGLAGANSYEQYF.